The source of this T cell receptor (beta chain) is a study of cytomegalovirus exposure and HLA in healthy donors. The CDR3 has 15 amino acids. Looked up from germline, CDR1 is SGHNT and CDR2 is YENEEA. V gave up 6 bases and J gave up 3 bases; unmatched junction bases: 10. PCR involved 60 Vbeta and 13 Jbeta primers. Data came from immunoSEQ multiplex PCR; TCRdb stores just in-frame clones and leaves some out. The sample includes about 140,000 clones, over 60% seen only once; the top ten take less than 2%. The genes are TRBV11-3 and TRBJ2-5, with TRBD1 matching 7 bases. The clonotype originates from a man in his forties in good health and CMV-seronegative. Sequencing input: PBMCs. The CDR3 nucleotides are TGTGCCAGCAGTAAGGGGGTGGGACAGAAAGAGACCCAGTACTTC. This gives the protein CASSKGVGQKETQYF.